This entry concerns a single T cell receptor (beta chain). The sample comes from a study of blood T cell repertoires in COVID-19. Overall study: Collection of acute and convalescent COVID-19 samples took place in the United States, Italy and Spain. The analysed material was cDNA or gDNA that came from T cells, B-cell-depleted T cells, or PBMCs.

The CDR3 consists of 13 residues. The germline V gene has CDR1 MDHEN and CDR2 SYDVKM. The V end lost 6 bases, the J end lost 1 base, and 9 bases lay between the germline ends. The Seattle site enrolled patients during active infection and followed them longitudinally. The authors' processing: From reference gene primer amplification, estimates of nucleated cell counts were derived. Libraries were prepared by immunoSEQ multiplex PCR; TCRdb keeps only in-frame clonotypes and omits some of them. V and J calls and clone size are those listed in that table; D and trimming were worked out from the DNA. Of 350,000 or so clones in the sample, more than 70% are singletons; the top ten hold about 9.4%.

The chain employs TRBV28 and TRBJ1-1, with TRBD1 as a possible D gene (5 bases). Source material: peripheral blood. This clonotype was sampled from a young woman with COVID-19, enrolled during active disease. The CDR3 sequence: CASRYQGNTEAFF. The DNA for the CDR3 is TGTGCCAGCAGATATCAGGGGAACACTGAAGCTTTCTTT.